This T cell receptor beta chain was obtained from a study of identical twins. MiXCR, applied by TCRdb to the 5' RACE reads, yields one record per CDR3 protein. The data contain about 330,000 distinct CDR3 sequences, 9% to 15% of them singletons. There are many counts of this clonotype. This CDR3 comprises 22 residues. The J segment lost 0 bases and the V segment lost 6 bases, leaving 23 bases of the junction unmatched. The germline V gene encodes CDR1 MRHNA and CDR2 SNTAGT. This sample was shared with a second study, whose subject was yellow fever vaccine responses in identical twins.

This sequence originates from a woman younger than 35 in good health. This chain connects TRBV6-4 to TRBJ2-3; 11 nucleotides agree with TRBD2. Sequences were obtained from CD8+ T cells sorted from blood. The CDR3 DNA is TGTGCCAGCAGAAATGTGCCTCTAAGACTAGCGGGAAATCGGGGAAGCACAGATACGCAGTATTTT. It specifies CASRNVPLRLAGNRGSTDTQYF.